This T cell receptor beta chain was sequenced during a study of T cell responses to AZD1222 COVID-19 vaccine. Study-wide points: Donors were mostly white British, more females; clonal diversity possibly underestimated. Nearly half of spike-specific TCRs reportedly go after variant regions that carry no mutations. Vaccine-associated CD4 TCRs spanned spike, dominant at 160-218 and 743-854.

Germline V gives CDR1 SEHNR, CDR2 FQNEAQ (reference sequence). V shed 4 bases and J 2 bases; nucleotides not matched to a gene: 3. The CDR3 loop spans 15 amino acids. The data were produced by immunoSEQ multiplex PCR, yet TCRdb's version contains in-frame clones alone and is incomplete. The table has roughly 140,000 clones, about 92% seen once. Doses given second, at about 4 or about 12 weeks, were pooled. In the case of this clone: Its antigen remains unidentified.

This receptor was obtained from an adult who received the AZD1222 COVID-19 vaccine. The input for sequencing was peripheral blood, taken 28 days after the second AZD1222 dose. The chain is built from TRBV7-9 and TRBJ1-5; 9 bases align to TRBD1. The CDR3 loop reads CASSWGQGGNQPQHF. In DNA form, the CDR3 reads TGTGCCAGCAGCTGGGGACAGGGTGGCAATCAGCCCCAGCATTTT. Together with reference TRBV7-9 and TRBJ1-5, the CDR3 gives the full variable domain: DTGVSQNPRHKITKRGQNVTFRCDPISEHNRLYWYRQTLGQGPEFLTYFQNEAQLEKSRLLSDRFSAERPKGSFSTLEIQRTEQGDSAMYLCASSWGQGGNQPQHFGDGTRLSIL.